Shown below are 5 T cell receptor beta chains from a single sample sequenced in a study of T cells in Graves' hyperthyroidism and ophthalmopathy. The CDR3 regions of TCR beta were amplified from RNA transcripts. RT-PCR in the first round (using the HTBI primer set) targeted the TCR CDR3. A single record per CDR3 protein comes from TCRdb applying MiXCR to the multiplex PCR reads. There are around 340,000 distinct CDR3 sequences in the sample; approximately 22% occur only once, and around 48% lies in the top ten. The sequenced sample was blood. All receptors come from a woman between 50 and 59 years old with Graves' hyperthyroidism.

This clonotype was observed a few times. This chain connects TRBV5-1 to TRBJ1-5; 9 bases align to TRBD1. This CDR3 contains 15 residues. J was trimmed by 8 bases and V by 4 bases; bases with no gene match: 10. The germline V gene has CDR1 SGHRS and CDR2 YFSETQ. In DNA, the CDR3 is TGCGCCAGCAGCCGGGCGGGACAGGGAGCCGAGCCCCAGCATTTT. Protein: CASSRAGQGAEPQHF.

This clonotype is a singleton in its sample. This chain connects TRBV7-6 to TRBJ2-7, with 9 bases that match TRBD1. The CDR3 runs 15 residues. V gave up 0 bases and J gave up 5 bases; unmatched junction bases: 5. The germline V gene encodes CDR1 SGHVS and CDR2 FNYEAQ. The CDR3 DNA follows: TGTGCCAGCAGCTTAGCTGGGGACAGGGTCCACGAGCAGTACTTC. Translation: CASSLAGDRVHEQYF.

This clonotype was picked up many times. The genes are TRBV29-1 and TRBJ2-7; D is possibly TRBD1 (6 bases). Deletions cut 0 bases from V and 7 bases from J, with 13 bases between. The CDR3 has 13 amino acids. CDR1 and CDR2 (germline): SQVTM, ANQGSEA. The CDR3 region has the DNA TGCAGCGTTGAAGACCCAGGGGCAGGGGAGCAGTACTTC. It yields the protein CSVEDPGAGEQYF.

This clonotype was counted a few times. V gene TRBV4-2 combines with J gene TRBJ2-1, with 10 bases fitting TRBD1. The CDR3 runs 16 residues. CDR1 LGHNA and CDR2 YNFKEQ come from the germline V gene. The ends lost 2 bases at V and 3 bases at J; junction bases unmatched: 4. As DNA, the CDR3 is TGTGCCAGCAGCCAATACCGGGACAGGGGCTACAATGAGCAGTTCTTC. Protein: CASSQYRDRGYNEQFF.

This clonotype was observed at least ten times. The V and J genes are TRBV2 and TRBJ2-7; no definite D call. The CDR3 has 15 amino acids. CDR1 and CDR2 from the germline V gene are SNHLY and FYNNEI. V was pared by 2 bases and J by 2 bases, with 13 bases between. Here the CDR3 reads CASSESLGKTYEQYF. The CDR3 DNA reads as TGTGCCAGCAGTGAATCTCTGGGCAAAACCTACGAGCAGTACTTC.